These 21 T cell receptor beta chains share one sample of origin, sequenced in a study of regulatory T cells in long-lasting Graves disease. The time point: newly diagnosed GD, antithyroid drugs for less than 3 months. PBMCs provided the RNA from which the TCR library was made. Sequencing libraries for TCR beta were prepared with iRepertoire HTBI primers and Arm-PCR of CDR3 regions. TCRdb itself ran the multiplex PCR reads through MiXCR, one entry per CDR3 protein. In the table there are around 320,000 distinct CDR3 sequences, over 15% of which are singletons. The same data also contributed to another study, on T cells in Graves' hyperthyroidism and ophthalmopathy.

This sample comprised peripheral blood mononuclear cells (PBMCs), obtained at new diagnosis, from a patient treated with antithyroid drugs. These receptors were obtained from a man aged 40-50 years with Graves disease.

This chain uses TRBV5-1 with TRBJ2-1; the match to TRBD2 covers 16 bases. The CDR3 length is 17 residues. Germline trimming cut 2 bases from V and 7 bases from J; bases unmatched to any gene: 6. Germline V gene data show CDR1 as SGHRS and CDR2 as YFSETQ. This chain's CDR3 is CASSFPGLAGGPNEQFF. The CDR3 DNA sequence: TGCGCCAGCAGCTTTCCGGGACTAGCGGGGGGGCCTAATGAGCAGTTCTTC. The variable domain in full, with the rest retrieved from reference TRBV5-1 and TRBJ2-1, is KAGVTQTPRYLIKTRGQQVTLSCSPISGHRSVSWYQQTPGQGLQFLFEYFSETQRNKGNFPGRFSGRQFSNSRSEMNVSTLELGDSALYLCASSFPGLAGGPNEQFFGPGTRLTVL.

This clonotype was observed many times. The CDR3, as DNA: TGTGCCAGCAGCCCTTATTCGGATAAAGCTTTCTTT. It translates to CASSPYSDKAFF. V is TRBV3-1 and J is TRBJ1-1; D is ambiguous. The germline V gene has CDR1 LGHDT and CDR2 YNNKEL (reference sequence). Trimming cost V 4 bases and J 9 bases, with 12 bases left between them. This CDR3 is 12 amino acids long.

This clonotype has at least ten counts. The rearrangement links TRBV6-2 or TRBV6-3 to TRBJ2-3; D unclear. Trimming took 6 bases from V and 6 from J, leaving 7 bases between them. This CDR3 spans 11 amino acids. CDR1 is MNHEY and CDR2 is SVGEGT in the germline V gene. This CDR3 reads CASSHADTQYF. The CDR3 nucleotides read TGTGCCAGCAGCCACGCGGATACGCAGTATTTT.

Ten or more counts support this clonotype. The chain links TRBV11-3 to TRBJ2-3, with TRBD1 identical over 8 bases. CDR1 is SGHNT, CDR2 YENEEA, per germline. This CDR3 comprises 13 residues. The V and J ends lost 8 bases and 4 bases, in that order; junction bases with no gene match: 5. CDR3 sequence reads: CASGAGGSDTQYF. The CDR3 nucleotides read TGTGCCAGCGGCGCAGGGGGCTCAGATACGCAGTATTTT. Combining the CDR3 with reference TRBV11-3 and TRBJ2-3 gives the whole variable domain EAGVVQSPRYKIIEKKQPVAFWCNPISGHNTLYWYLQNLGQGPELLIRYENEEAVDDSQLPKDRFSAERLKGVDSTLKIQPAELGDSAVYLCASGAGGSDTQYFGPGTRLTVL.

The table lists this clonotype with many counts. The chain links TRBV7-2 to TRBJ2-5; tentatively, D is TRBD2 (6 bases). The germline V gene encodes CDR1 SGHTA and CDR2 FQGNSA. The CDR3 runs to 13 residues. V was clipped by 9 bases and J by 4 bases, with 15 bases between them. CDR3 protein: CASTIGGAETQYF. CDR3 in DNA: TGTGCCAGTACTATCGGGGGTGCAGAGACCCAGTACTTC.

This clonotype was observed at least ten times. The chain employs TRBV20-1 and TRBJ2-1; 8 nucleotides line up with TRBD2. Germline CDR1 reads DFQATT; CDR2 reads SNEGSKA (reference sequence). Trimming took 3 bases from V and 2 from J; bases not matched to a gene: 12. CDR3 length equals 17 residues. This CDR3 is CSARVLAVRGTYNEQFF. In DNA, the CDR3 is TGCAGTGCTAGGGTACTAGCGGTACGGGGGACCTACAATGAGCAGTTCTTC.

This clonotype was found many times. The CDR3 reads CSAPSEAGNTIYF. The CDR3 DNA is TGCAGTGCTCCGTCGGAAGCTGGAAACACCATATATTTT. J is TRBJ1-3 and V is TRBV20-1, with D unresolved. The CDR3 contains 13 residues. Between the trimmed V and J ends, which lost 5 bases and 2 bases, there was a span of 10 bases. CDR1 and CDR2 (germline): DFQATT, SNEGSKA (reference sequence).

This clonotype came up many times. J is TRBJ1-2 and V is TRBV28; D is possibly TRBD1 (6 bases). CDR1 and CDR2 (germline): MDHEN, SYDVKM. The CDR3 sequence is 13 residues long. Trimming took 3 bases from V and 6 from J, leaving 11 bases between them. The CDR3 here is CASSFGGLDGYTF. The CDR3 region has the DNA TGTGCCAGCAGTTTCGGGGGGCTGGATGGCTACACCTTC.

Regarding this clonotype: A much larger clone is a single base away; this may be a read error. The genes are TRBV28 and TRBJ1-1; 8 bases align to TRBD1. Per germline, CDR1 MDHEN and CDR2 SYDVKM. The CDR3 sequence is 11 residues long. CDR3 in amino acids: CASSPQGAASF. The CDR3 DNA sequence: TGTGCCAGCAGTCCTCAGGGGGCGGCTTCCTTT.

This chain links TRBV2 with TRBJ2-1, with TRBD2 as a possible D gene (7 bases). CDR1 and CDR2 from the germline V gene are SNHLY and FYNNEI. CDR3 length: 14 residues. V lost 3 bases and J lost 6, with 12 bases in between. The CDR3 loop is CASSEGGPGNEQFF. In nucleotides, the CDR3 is TGTGCCAGCAGTGAGGGGGGGCCTGGCAATGAGCAGTTCTTC.

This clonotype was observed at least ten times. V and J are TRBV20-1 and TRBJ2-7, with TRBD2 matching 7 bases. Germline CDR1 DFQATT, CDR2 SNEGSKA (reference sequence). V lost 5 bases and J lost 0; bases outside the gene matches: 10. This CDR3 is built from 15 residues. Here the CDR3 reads CSARNLAANSYEQYF. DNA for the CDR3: TGCAGTGCTCGGAATCTAGCGGCGAACTCCTACGAGCAGTACTTC.

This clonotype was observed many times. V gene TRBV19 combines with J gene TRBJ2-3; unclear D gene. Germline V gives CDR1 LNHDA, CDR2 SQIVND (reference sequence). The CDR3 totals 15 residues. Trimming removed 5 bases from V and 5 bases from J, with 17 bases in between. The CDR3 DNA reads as TGTGCCAGTAGTGTTACGCTAAATGCGGAAGATACGCAGTATTTT. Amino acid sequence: CASSVTLNAEDTQYF.

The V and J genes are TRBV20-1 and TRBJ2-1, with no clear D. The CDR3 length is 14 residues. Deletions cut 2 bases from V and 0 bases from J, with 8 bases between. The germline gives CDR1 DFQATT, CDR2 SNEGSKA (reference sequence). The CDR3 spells CSARPGSSYNEQFF. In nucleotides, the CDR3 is TGCAGTGCTAGACCAGGCAGCTCCTACAATGAGCAGTTCTTC.

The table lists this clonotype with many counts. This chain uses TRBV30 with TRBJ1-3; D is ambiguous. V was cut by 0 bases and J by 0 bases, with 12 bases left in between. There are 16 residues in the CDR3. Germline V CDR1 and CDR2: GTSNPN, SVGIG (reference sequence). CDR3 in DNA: TGTGCCTGGAGTGTGGGAGGGTACAGCTCTGGAAACACCATATATTTT. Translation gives CAWSVGGYSSGNTIYF.

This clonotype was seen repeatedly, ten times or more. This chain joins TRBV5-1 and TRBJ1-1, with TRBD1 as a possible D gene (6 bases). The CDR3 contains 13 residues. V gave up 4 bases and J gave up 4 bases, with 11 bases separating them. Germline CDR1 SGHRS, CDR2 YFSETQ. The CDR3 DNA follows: TGCGCCAGCAGCGGAGGACAGAGCACTGAAGCTTTCTTT. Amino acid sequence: CASSGGQSTEAFF.

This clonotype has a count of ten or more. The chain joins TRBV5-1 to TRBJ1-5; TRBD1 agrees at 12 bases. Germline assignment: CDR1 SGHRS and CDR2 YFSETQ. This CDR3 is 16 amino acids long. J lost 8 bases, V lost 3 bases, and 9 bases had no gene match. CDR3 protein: CASSSTGTGGTEPQHF. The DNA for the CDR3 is TGCGCCAGCAGCTCAACCGGGACAGGGGGCACGGAGCCCCAGCATTTT.

Here the CDR3 reads CASSEALGQGLAGGRTDTQYF. The CDR3 region has the DNA TGTGCCAGCAGTGAAGCCCTAGGACAGGGGCTAGCGGGGGGGCGCACAGATACGCAGTATTTT. The chain employs TRBV6-2 or TRBV6-3 and TRBJ2-3; 12 positions match TRBD2. Germline CDR1 reads MNHEY; CDR2 reads SVGEGT. The CDR3 sequence is 21 residues long. V dropped 5 bases and J dropped 1; count of bases not matched to a gene: 19.

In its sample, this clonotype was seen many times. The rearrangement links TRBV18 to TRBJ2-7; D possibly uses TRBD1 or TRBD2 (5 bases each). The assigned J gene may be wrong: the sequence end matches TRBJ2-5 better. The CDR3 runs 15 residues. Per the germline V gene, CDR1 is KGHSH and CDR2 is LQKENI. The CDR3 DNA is TGTGCCAGCGCATCATCGGGACGGGGCCAAGAGACCCAGTACTTC. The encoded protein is CASASSGRGQETQYF.

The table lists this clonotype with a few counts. CDR3 protein: CASSGTGMSNQPQHF. The CDR3, as DNA: TGTGCCAGCAGTGGGACAGGAATGAGCAATCAGCCCCAGCATTTT. This chain joins TRBV25-1 and TRBJ1-5, with 7 bases that match TRBD1. The CDR3 loop spans 15 amino acids. The germline CDR1 and CDR2 sequences are MGHDK and SYGVNS. V shed 4 bases and J 1 base; nucleotides not matched to a gene: 4.

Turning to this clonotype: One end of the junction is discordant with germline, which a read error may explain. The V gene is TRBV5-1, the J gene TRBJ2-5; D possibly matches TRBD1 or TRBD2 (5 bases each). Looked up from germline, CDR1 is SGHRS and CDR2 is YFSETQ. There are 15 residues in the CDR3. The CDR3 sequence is CASSLMGPQEETQCF. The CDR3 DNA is TGCGCCAGCAGCTTGATGGGACCCCAGGAGGAGACCCAGTGCTTC.

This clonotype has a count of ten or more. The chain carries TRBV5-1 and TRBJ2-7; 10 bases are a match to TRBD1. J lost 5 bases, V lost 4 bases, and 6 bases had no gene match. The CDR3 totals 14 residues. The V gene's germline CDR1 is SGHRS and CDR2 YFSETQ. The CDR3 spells CASSIRDRGHEQYF. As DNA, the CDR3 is TGCGCCAGCAGCATCCGGGACAGGGGTCACGAGCAGTACTTC.